The present entry profiles one TCR beta chain with its context. As yet, its antigen is unknown. From RNA transcripts, TCR beta CDR3 regions were amplified. HTBI primers were the set used in a first-round RT-PCR of the TCR CDR3. Using its own MiXCR run on the multiplex PCR reads, TCRdb lists one record per CDR3 protein. This table has 50,000 to 60,000 distinct CDR3 sequences, under 50% appearing once. This sample was taken from a study of T cells in Graves' hyperthyroidism and ophthalmopathy. Diagnoses used clinical symptoms, serum thyroxine and TRAb, thyroid ultrasound and orbital computed tomography. Whole-study results and caveats: Appearing also in blood were most of the thyroid clonotypes expanded above 0.001.

Germline assignment: CDR1 SGHVS and CDR2 FNYEAQ. The CDR3 contains 16 residues. J was trimmed by 5 bases and V by 5 bases; bases with no gene match: 13. The rearrangement joins TRBV7-6 to TRBJ2-7, with TRBD1 matching 9 bases. The sequence came from a woman aged 45-60 years with Graves' ophthalmopathy. The sequenced material came from blood. CDR3 sequence: CASSPTGGAGVHEQYF. The CDR3 DNA reads as TGTGCCAGCAGCCCGACAGGGGGGGCTGGGGTCCACGAGCAGTACTTC.